The 21 T cell receptor beta chains below all came from one sample that was sequenced in a study of T cell changes during pregnancy in multiple sclerosis (dated by TCRdb to between 2018 and 2021). The method behind the library was the immunoSEQ multiplex PCR assay. The immuneACCESS repertoire file appears here via TCRdb, limited to in-frame rearrangements. These files lack a portion of the clones; in checked studies, under half of the deficit traces to unresolved V genes, and the cause of the others is not known. The sample includes 75,000 to 80,000 clones, with about 92% observed a single time. Approximately 2.4% of the sample rests with the top ten. The sequencing used peripheral blood, collected after pregnancy. All receptors derive from a female donor in good health, enrolled as a control in a pregnancy study.

The rearrangement joins TRBV15 to TRBJ2-1, with 9 bases fitting TRBD2. The CDR3 spans 17 residues. Per germline, CDR1 LNHNV and CDR2 YYDKDF (reference sequence). V dropped 0 bases and J dropped 7; count of bases not matched to a gene: 10. This chain's CDR3 is CATSREAGGNVGNEQFF. In DNA, the CDR3 is TGTGCCACCAGCAGAGAGGCGGGGGGGAATGTGGGGAATGAGCAGTTCTTC.

V is TRBV27 and J is TRBJ2-5; TRBD1 agrees at 7 bases. The CDR3 covers 15 residues. CDR1 is MNHEY, CDR2 SMNVEV, per germline (reference sequence). V trimming: 3 bases; J trimming: 5 bases; junction bases outside the gene matches: 9. Written as DNA, the CDR3 is TGTGCCAGCAGTTTCTTAGGGGGCGCCGGGGAGACCCAGTACTTC. Translating it yields CASSFLGGAGETQYF.

The chain has TRBV5-1 and TRBJ1-1; D gene unclear. V lost 0 bases and J lost 0, with 9 bases in between. Germline CDR1 and CDR2: SGHRS and YFSETQ. The CDR3 is made up of 15 amino acids. The CDR3 region has the DNA TGCGCCAGCAGCTTGGGACTATCTATGAACACTGAAGCTTTCTTT. Protein: CASSLGLSMNTEAFF.

The chain joins TRBV11-3 to TRBJ2-1, with no clear D. V lost 4 bases to trimming and J lost 5 bases, with 18 bases between them. Germline assignment: CDR1 SGHNT and CDR2 YENEEA. CDR3 length: 16 amino acids. The chain's CDR3 is CASSSSSYAYHNEQFF. CDR3 in DNA: TGTGCCAGCAGCTCCTCCTCCTATGCGTATCACAATGAGCAGTTCTTC.

The chain couples TRBV6-5 to TRBJ1-5, with D possibly being TRBD1 (5 bases). Germline CDR1 reads MNHEY; CDR2 reads SVGAGI. There are 16 residues in the CDR3. The V end was cut by 0 bases, the J end by 2 bases, with 11 bases between. CDR3: CASSYSGGAGNQPQHF. The CDR3 nucleotides are TGTGCCAGCAGTTACTCCGGGGGAGCTGGCAATCAGCCCCAGCATTTT.

The chain is built from TRBV11-2 and TRBJ1-5; D not resolved. The CDR3 length is 11 residues. V was clipped by 5 bases and J by 15 bases, with 14 bases between them. The V gene's germline CDR1 is SGHAT and CDR2 FQNNGV. The CDR3 reads CASSNSKTRHF. The CDR3 nucleotides are TGTGCCAGCAGCAATTCAAAAACTCGGCATTTT.

This clone was seen just once. This sequence joins TRBV5-6 and TRBJ2-7, with 8 bases aligning to TRBD1. The V and J ends lost 4 bases and 1 base, in that order; junction bases with no gene match: 4. The CDR3 runs 14 residues. The germline CDR1 and CDR2 sequences are SGHDT and YYEEEE. This chain's CDR3 is CASSRQGWSYEQYF. CDR3 sequence (DNA): TGTGCCAGCAGCCGACAGGGGTGGTCCTACGAGCAGTACTTC.

The rearrangement joins TRBV19 to TRBJ2-3, with TRBD2 as a possible D gene (6 bases). Germline CDR1 is LNHDA and CDR2 is SQIVND (reference sequence). V lost 4 bases and J lost 2, with 16 bases in between. This CDR3 has 16 residues. The CDR3 DNA reads as TGTGCCAGTAGTACCTCCCTAGCGCCTATCACAGATACGCAGTATTTT. Its translation: CASSTSLAPITDTQYF.

V and J are TRBV30 and TRBJ2-1, with 13 bases identical to TRBD2. The V and J ends lost 1 base and 7 bases, in that order; junction bases with no gene match: 10. The CDR3 is 17 residues long. Looked up from germline, CDR1 is GTSNPN and CDR2 is SVGIG (reference sequence). The CDR3 DNA reads TGTGCCTGGAGTGAGACTAGCGGGGGGCTAGTTAGGAATGAGCAGTTCTTC. Amino acids: CAWSETSGGLVRNEQFF.

This clone appeared a single time. J is TRBJ1-4 and V is TRBV29-1; no clear D gene. The length of the CDR3 is 11 residues. V lost 7 bases, J lost 8 bases, and 11 bases lay in between. Germline-derived CDR1 and CDR2 are SQVTM and ANQGSEA. CDR3 sequence reads: CSATLQEKLFF. For the CDR3, the DNA is TGCAGCGCAACATTGCAGGAAAAACTGTTTTTT.

This clone appeared once. This rearrangement joins TRBV2 to TRBJ1-2, with D perhaps matching TRBD1 (6 bases). CDR1 is SNHLY and CDR2 is FYNNEI in the germline V gene. Trimming removed 9 bases at V and 4 bases at J, with 15 bases between. The CDR3 spans 13 residues. CDR3 in amino acids: CASGKQGSYGYTF. In nucleotides, the CDR3 is TGTGCCAGTGGAAAACAGGGCTCCTATGGCTACACCTTC.

This clone was seen a single time. V gene TRBV5-1 combines with J gene TRBJ1-3; tentative D call: TRBD1 (5 bases). Trimming pared 0 bases from V and 0 bases from J, leaving 10 bases between. The V gene's germline CDR1 is SGHRS and CDR2 YFSETQ. The CDR3 runs to 16 residues. The CDR3 region is CASSLGGTHSGNTIYF. As DNA, the CDR3 is TGCGCCAGCAGCTTGGGAGGGACTCACTCTGGAAACACCATATATTTT.

This clone has a single count. This chain links TRBV7-3 with TRBJ2-3; 9 bases line up with TRBD2. Germline V gene data show CDR1 as SGHTA and CDR2 as FQGTGA. The CDR3 consists of 15 residues. The V and J ends lost 5 bases and 4 bases, in that order; junction bases with no gene match: 7. The CDR3 is CASSDLGTSSDTQYF. The DNA for the CDR3 is TGTGCCAGCAGCGACCTAGGGACTAGCTCAGATACGCAGTATTTT.

The chain links TRBV18 to TRBJ2-1; 7 nucleotides line up with TRBD2. Losses at the gene ends were 6 bases for V and 0 bases for J; bases not matched to a gene: 11. CDR1 is KGHSH, CDR2 LQKENI, per germline. CDR3 size: 17 residues. The CDR3 coding sequence is TGTGCCAGCTCGCAACTAGGGAGGGGAAACTCCTACAATGAGCAGTTCTTC. Translation: CASSQLGRGNSYNEQFF.

The genes are TRBV27 and TRBJ2-3; TRBD2 aligns across 7 bases. Looked up from germline, CDR1 is MNHEY and CDR2 is SMNVEV (reference sequence). V dropped 6 bases and J dropped 0; count of bases not matched to a gene: 3. This CDR3 is 14 amino acids long. The CDR3: CASRRTRSTDTQYF. The CDR3, as DNA: TGTGCCAGCAGAAGGACTAGAAGCACAGATACGCAGTATTTT.

V usage is TRBV4-1 and J usage is TRBJ2-7, with 11 bases fitting TRBD1. CDR3 size: 15 residues. V lost 0 bases and J lost 4; bases outside the gene matches: 2. The germline V gene has CDR1 MGHRA and CDR2 YSYEKL. For the CDR3, the DNA is TGCGCCAGCAGCCAAGAGGGACAGGGGGAATACGAGCAGTACTTC. It specifies CASSQEGQGEYEQYF.

This chain links TRBV5-8 with TRBJ2-7; D possibly corresponds to TRBD1 (6 bases). Per germline, CDR1 SGHTS and CDR2 YDEGEE. This CDR3 comprises 12 residues. Trimming cost V 8 bases and J 1 base, with 10 bases left between them. The CDR3 protein is CASGTPSYEQYF. The CDR3 DNA is TGTGCCAGTGGGACACCTTCCTACGAGCAGTACTTC.

V gene TRBV9 combines with J gene TRBJ1-6; 9 bases match TRBD1. Germline lookup yields CDR1 SGDLS and CDR2 YYNGEE. The CDR3 sequence is 14 residues long. The V and J ends lost 2 bases and 7 bases, in that order; junction bases with no gene match: 1. In DNA, the CDR3 is TGTGCCAGCAGCGTGGACAGGGGAAATTCACCCCTCCACTTT. It translates to CASSVDRGNSPLHF.

This sequence joins TRBV29-1 and TRBJ1-2, with no clear D. Trimming stripped 1 base from V and 6 bases from J, with 6 bases between. The CDR3 runs to 11 residues. Looked up from germline, CDR1 is SQVTM and CDR2 is ANQGSEA. CDR3 in DNA: TGCAGCGTTGAAGTAACAGATGGCTACACCTTC. Its translation is CSVEVTDGYTF.

The V call is TRBV6-6, the J call TRBJ2-5, with 8 bases lining up with TRBD1. The junction had 3 bases not matched to a gene; V was cut back by 4 bases and J by 2 bases. Germline assignment: CDR1 MNHNY and CDR2 SVGAGI (reference sequence). CDR3 size: 14 residues. This CDR3 reads CASSSGTGQETQYF. As DNA, the CDR3 is TGTGCCAGCAGTTCCGGGACAGGACAAGAGACCCAGTACTTC.

The chain carries TRBV5-1 and TRBJ1-3; TRBD1 matches 7 bases. CDR1 and CDR2 (germline): SGHRS, YFSETQ. This CDR3 contains 14 residues. V gave up 4 bases and J gave up 3 bases; unmatched junction bases: 4. The CDR3, as DNA: TGCGCCAGCAGCCCTAACAGGGGTGGAAACACCATATATTTT. Amino acid sequence: CASSPNRGGNTIYF.